The entry that follows covers one T cell receptor beta chain sequence. Its antigen is still unknown. Within one base of it there is no much larger clone, and no base qualities were kept. The data derive from a study of cytomegalovirus exposure and HLA in healthy donors (dated by TCRdb to 2017 to 2019). General notes on the study: A later analysis indicated that the 95 to 150 validation repertoires were generated on the platform also employed for the 650 to 850 repertoires of the first cohort. The study aimed to test whether cataloging public T cell receptors could reveal signatures of past pathogen exposure. Besides the first cohort of roughly 700 subjects, a separate validation cohort made up of 95 to 150 different subjects was used. High-throughput TCR immunosequencing, statistical association of individual TCRs with disease status, and machine learning were combined to predict cytomegalovirus infection status.

What the authors observed across the whole study: The authors suggested that the approach could potentially be extended to other disease states and immunological phenotypes. Three of the identified cytomegalovirus-associated TCR beta chains were confirmed in vitro to be specific for cytomegalovirus antigens. In a later analysis, TCRs clustered in the first cohort were found to also tend to co-occur in the roughly 130 validation repertoires, with 94% of cluster scores above 0. A later analysis lacked HLA typing for the validation cohort, so it scored co-occurrence in that cohort across all 120 repertoires. The classifier was reported to diagnose cytomegalovirus status with high specificity and sensitivity in both the original cohort and the validation cohort. Across donors, most TCR sequences were observed very rarely, whereas some public TCRs were present in many individuals. In the study, approximately 160 TCR beta chains were listed as associated with cytomegalovirus.

Its CDR3 holds 15 amino acids, cysteine through phenylalanine. Only CDR3 DNA is held: 45 bases, read in frame from base 1. The V and J ends are trimmed by 1 base and 2 bases, leaving 11 bases between them. Sequences SGHTA (CDR1) and FQGNSA (CDR2) are obtained from the germline V gene. Receptor libraries were prepared by the immunoSEQ multiplex PCR assay. In the authors' own workflow: A statistical classification framework was built to diagnose cytomegalovirus status from the catalog of TCR beta chain sequences. TCRdb's version of the immuneACCESS table is confined to in-frame rearrangements and falls short of the full clone set. An unresolved V gene accounts for under half of the shortfall where checked; the remainder is of unknown origin. V and J calls and clone size come straight from that table; D and trimming were deduced from the DNA. The sample has tens of thousands of clones on record, 96% of them singletons. 0.78% of the sample is taken by the ten largest.

The donors were included in the validation cohort of around 120 subjects, a group kept apart from the 666-subject first cohort. This receptor was obtained from a man aged 18 to 35 in good health and CMV-seronegative. This sequence uses TRBV7-2 and TRBJ1-2; TRBD1 is a possible D gene, resting on 6 matching bases. The sequenced sample was PBMCs. The base sequence is TGTGCCAGCAGCTTAGTACCCAGGGGAAACTATGGCTACACCTTC. Its protein is CASSLVPRGNYGYTF. The full variable domain, with segments outside the CDR3 supplied by the reference TRBV7-2 and TRBJ1-2 proteins, appears as GAGVSQSPSNKVTEKGKDVELRCDPISGHTALYWYRQSLGQGLEFLIYFQGNSAPDKSGLPSDRFSAERTGGSVSTLTIQRTQQEDSAVYLCASSLVPRGNYGYTFGSGTRLTVV.